This TCR beta chain was sequenced during a study of T cells in Graves' hyperthyroidism and ophthalmopathy. Overall study context: Blood from the periphery was taken at initial diagnosis, before any treatment. General study findings and limits: Most expanded thyroid clonotypes above 0.001 recurred in blood.

Note on this clonotype: Antigen: not known.

Researchers took RNA transcripts and amplified the TCR beta CDR3 regions from them. When the TCR CDR3 underwent first-round RT-PCR, the HTBI primer set was used. TCRdb independently ran MiXCR on the multiplex PCR reads; one entry per CDR3 protein. The sample yields about half a million distinct CDR3 sequences, less than 25% seen once. The CDR3 loop spans 12 amino acids. Germline V gene sequence: CDR1 DFQATT, CDR2 SNEGSKA (reference sequence). Trimming left V 5 bases short and J 8 bases short, with 15 bases between. Ophthalmopathy in the patients scored at least 3 on Clinical Activity Score and at least 4 on NOSPECS grade, lasting under 3 months. Thyroid ultrasound and orbital computed tomography, with clinical symptoms and serum thyroxine and TRAb, informed diagnoses.

This TCR was sampled from a woman aged 25 to 39 with Graves' ophthalmopathy. The sequenced sample was blood. The V call is TRBV20-1, the J call TRBJ1-2; D is undetermined. The CDR3 protein is CSAPDTALGYTF. CDR3 sequence (DNA): TGCAGTGCTCCCGACACGGCCCTGGGCTACACCTTC.